This record looks at one TCR beta chain sequence and its context. The sample is drawn from a study of blood T cell repertoires in COVID-19. Study background: Samples taken during acute and convalescent COVID-19 were collected in the United States, Italy and Spain. Sources were T cells, B-cell-depleted T cells, or PBMCs; the material itself was cDNA or gDNA.

In the study's own analysis: How many nucleated cells were present was estimated from reference gene primer amplification. The protocol was immunoSEQ multiplex PCR, while the TCRdb copy is restricted to in-frame clones and leaves out a portion. That table supplies the V and J calls and clone size; D and trimming were determined from the DNA. In the table there are under 120,000 clones, 65% to 75% of which are singletons. V was clipped by 5 bases and J by 5 bases; unmatched bases: 8. The CDR3 is made up of 14 amino acids. Germline CDR1 is LNHDA and CDR2 is SQIVND (reference sequence). The sequenced sample was peripheral blood. The TCR originated in a man aged 80 or over with acute or convalescent COVID-19. This chain joins TRBV19 and TRBJ2-7; 8 bases match TRBD1. The CDR3 bases are TGTGCCAGTAGTCGCCGGGACAGGCGCCACGAGCAGTACTTC. It translates to CASSRRDRRHEQYF. The complete variable domain, with remaining parts taken from reference TRBV19 and TRBJ2-7, reads DGGITQSPKYLFRKEGQNVTLSCEQNLNHDAMYWYRQDPGQGLRLIYYSQIVNDFQKGDIAEGYSVSREKKESFPLTVTSAQKNPTAFYLCASSRRDRRHEQYFGPGTRLTVT.